The TCR beta chain under discussion was sequenced for a study of cytomegalovirus exposure and HLA in healthy donors. In germline, CDR1 is LNHDA, CDR2 SQIVND (reference sequence). The CDR3 runs to 15 residues. The junction had 6 bases not matched to a gene; V was cut back by 5 bases and J by 5 bases. The primer mix had 60 Vbeta and 13 Jbeta primers. TCRdb keeps only in-frame clones here, not all; method: immunoSEQ multiplex PCR. There are 150,000 to 200,000 clones in the sample, with around 0.74% held by the top ten. The source of this sequence is a boy younger than 18 in good health and CMV-seronegative. Sequenced input: PBMCs. The chain combines TRBV19 with TRBJ1-5, with 10 bases lining up with TRBD1. The CDR3 protein is CASSASGQGYQPQHF. The CDR3 DNA follows: TGTGCCAGTAGTGCTTCGGGACAGGGGTATCAGCCCCAGCATTTT.